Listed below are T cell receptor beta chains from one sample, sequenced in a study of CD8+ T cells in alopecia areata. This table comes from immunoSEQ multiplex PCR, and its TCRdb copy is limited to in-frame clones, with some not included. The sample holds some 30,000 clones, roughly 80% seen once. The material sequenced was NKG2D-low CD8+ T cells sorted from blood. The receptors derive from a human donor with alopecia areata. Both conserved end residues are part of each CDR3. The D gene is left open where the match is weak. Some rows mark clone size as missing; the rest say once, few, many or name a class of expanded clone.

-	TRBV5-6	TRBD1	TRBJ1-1	TGTGCCAGCAGTTCTACAGGGGGCGCTTGGATGAACACTGAAGCTTTCTTT	CASSSTGGAWMNTEAFF
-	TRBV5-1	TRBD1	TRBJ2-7	TGCGCCAGCAGCTTGGGGTATAGGACAGGTTTCTACGAGCAGTACTTC	CASSLGYRTGFYEQYF
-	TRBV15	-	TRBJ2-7	TGTGCCACCAGCAGAGACCCCAGCCAAGGGGGCTCCTACGAGCAGTACTTC	CATSRDPSQGGSYEQYF
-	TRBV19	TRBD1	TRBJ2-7	TGTGCCAGTAGCCAGGGGGCGTATAACTACGAGCAGTACTTC	CASSQGAYNYEQYF
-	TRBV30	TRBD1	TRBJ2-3	TGTGCCTGGAGGACAGGGTGGGGAACAGATACGCAGTATTTT	CAWRTGWGTDTQYF
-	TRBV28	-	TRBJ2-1	TGTGCCAGCCGCCCCAGGGGATGGGACGAGCAGTTCTTC	CASRPRGWDEQFF
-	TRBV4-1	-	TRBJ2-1	TGCGCCAGCAGCCAAGATCTGCCGCCTTACAATGAGCAGTTCTTC	CASSQDLPPYNEQFF
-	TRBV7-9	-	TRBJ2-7	TGTGCCAGCAGTCCAGGGCTCTCCTACGAGCAGTACTTC	CASSPGLSYEQYF
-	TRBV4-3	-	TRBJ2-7	TGCGCCAGCAGCCAAGATAGGCCAGCCTACGAGCAGTACTTC	CASSQDRPAYEQYF
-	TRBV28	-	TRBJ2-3	TGTGCCAGCAGCCCGTCCACAGATACGCAGTATTTT	CASSPSTDTQYF
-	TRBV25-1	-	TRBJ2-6	TGTGCCAGCAGTGAATGGCAGACTGGGGCCAACGTCCTGACTTTC	CASSEWQTGANVLTF
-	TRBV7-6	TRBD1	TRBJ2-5	TGTGCCAGCAGCTTAGGAGCAGGGGGTGTCGAGACCCAGTACTTC	CASSLGAGGVETQYF
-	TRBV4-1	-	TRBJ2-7	TGCGCCAGCAGCCAAGTACAGAGCTCCTACGAGCAGTACTTC	CASSQVQSSYEQYF
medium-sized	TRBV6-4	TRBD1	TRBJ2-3	TGTGCCAGCAGTGACCGGACAGGCTCCACAGATACGCAGTATTTT	CASSDRTGSTDTQYF
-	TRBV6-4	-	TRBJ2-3	TGTGCCAGCAGTGAGGACAGCACAGATACGCAGTATTTT	CASSEDSTDTQYF
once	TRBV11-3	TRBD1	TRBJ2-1	TGTGCCAGCAGCACACCGGGACAGGGGAATGAGCAGTTCTTC	CASSTPGQGNEQFF
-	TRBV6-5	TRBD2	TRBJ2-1	TGTGCCAGCAGTTTCGGAGCGGGAAACTACAATGAGCAGTTCTTC	CASSFGAGNYNEQFF
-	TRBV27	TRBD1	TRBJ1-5	TGTGCCAGCAGGCTTCAGGGGGCGAATAGTAATCAGCCCCAGCATTTT	CASRLQGANSNQPQHF
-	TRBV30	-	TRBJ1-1	TGTGCCTGGAGTATCGTCTGGACCACTGAAGCTTTCTTT	CAWSIVWTTEAFF
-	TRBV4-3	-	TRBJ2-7	TGCGCCAGCAGCCCCCGCCCAGGGAAGGCGGACTCCTACGAGCAGTACTTC	CASSPRPGKADSYEQYF
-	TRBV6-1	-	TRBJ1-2	TGTGCCAGCAGTGAAGTGGGTGGGGACCGGACGGATGGCTACACCTTC	CASSEVGGDRTDGYTF
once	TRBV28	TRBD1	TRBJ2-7	TGTGCCAGCGGGCAGGGGGCAGGCGAGCAGTACTTC	CASGQGAGEQYF
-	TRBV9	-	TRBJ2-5	TGTGCCAGCAGCCCTCCGACAGAACAAGAGACCCAGTACTTC	CASSPPTEQETQYF
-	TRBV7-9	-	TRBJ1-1	TGTGCCAGCAGCTCCGCTCTGGGCACTGAAGCTTTCTTT	CASSSALGTEAFF
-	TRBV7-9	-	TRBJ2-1	TGTGCCAGCAGCTCAACCATGGCGGGGAAAAATGAGCAGTTCTTC	CASSSTMAGKNEQFF
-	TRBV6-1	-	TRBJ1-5	TGTGCCAGCAGTGAAGCGGCAGGGGTGGGCAATCAGCCCCAGCATTTT	CASSEAAGVGNQPQHF
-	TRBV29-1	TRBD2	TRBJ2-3	TGCAGCGTTGACGATACGACCCCGGGAGGACTAAGCACAGATACGCAGTATTTT	CSVDDTTPGGLSTDTQYF
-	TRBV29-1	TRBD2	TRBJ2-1	TGCAGCGTTGATGGACTAGCGGGAGTCTATGAGCAGTTCTTC	CSVDGLAGVYEQFF
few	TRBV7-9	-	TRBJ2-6	TGTGCCAGCAGCTTAGACTCTGGGGCCAACGTCCTGACTTTC	CASSLDSGANVLTF
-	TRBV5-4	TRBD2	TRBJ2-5	TGTGCCAGCAGCTTGGGTGGCGGGGGGGCGGAAGAGACCCAGTACTTC	CASSLGGGGAEETQYF
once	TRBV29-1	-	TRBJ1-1	TGCAGCGTGGAGGTAAAGGGGAAGAGGACTGAAGCTTTCTTT	CSVEVKGKRTEAFF
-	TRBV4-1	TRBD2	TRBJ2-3	TGCGCCAGCAGCCAAGCGCCTGGGGCGGGAGCGACAGATACGCAGTATTTT	CASSQAPGAGATDTQYF
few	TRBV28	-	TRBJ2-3	TGTGCCAGCAGTTTAACTCTACCGGATACGCAGTATTTT	CASSLTLPDTQYF
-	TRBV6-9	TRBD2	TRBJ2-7	TGTGCCAGCAGTTGCCGACTAGCGGACAGCGACGAGCAGTACTTC	CASSCRLADSDEQYF
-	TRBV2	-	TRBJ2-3	TGTGCCAGCAGTGAAGGCAGCTTTTCGCTAGATACGCAGTATTTT	CASSEGSFSLDTQYF
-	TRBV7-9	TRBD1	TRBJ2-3	TGTGCCAGCCTAGGGGGCGGCACCACAGATACGCAGTATTTT	CASLGGGTTDTQYF
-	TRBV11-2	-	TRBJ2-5	TGTGCCAGCAGCCGTGGGGGTGAAGAGACCCAGTACTTC	CASSRGGEETQYF
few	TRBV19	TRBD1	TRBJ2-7	TGTGCCGGGACAGGGGGCTACGAGCAGTACTTC	CAGTGGYEQYF
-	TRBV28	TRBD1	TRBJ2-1	TGTGCCAGCAGCTACGACAGGGGGCGGCAGTTCTTC	CASSYDRGRQFF
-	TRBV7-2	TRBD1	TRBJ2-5	TGTGCCAGCAGAGGACAGGGGGAAGAGACCCAGTACTTC	CASRGQGEETQYF